The source of this T cell receptor beta chain is a study of cytomegalovirus exposure and HLA in healthy donors. From germline, CDR1 is MDHEN and CDR2 SYDVKM. Deletions cut 7 bases from V and 11 bases from J, with 18 bases between. CDR3 length: 13 residues. The PCR made use of 60 Vbeta and 13 Jbeta primers. Measured with immunoSEQ multiplex PCR; TCRdb has only the in-frame clones, and not every one. The data contain 150,000 to 200,000 clones, roughly 80% of them singletons. There were likely unrecorded immune exposures, though donors were nominally healthy when sampled. The chain links TRBV28 to TRBJ1-5, with TRBD1 as a possible D gene (6 bases). Material: PBMCs. This clonotype was obtained from a man younger than 35 in good health and CMV-seronegative. CDR3: CASTGGAGIAQHF. In nucleotides, the CDR3 is TGTGCCAGCACCGGGGGGGCAGGGATTGCCCAGCATTTT.